The entry below gives a single TCR beta chain sequence along with its context. This specimen belongs to a study of blood T cell repertoires in COVID-19. Study-wide background: Italy, Spain and the United States were the sources of the convalescent and acute COVID-19 samples. PBMCs, B-cell-depleted T cells, or T cells were the source of the cDNA or gDNA that made up the material.

The assay was immunoSEQ multiplex PCR, and TCRdb's table has in-frame clones only and misses some. Among under 300,000 clones, about 86% were seen once, and the ten largest hold approximately 12%. The V end was cut by 7 bases, the J end by 6 bases, with 12 bases between. Germline values: CDR1 LNHDA, CDR2 SQIVND (reference sequence). The CDR3 covers 13 residues. The gene calls are TRBV19 and TRBJ1-4; D is ambiguous. The receptor was isolated from a woman aged 25-40 years with COVID-19, enrolled during active disease. The sample was peripheral blood. The CDR3 sequence is CASNGVTDEKLFF. Written as DNA, the CDR3 is TGTGCCAGTAACGGGGTGACGGATGAAAAACTGTTTTTT.